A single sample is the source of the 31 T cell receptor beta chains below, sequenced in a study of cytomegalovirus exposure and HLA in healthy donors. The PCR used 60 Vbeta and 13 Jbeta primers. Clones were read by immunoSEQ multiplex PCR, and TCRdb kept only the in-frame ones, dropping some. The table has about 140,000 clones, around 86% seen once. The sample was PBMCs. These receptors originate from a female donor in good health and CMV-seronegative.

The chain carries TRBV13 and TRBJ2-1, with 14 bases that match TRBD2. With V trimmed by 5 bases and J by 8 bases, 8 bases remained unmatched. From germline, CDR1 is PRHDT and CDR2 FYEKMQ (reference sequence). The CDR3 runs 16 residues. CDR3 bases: TGTGCCAGCAGCACGGGACTAGCGGGAGTGATGGATGAGCAGTTCTTC. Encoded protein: CASSTGLAGVMDEQFF.

The CDR3 spells CAWRLAGGGYEQYF. The CDR3 DNA is TGTGCCTGGAGACTAGCGGGAGGGGGGTACGAGCAGTACTTC. The chain employs TRBV30 and TRBJ2-7; 13 bases match TRBD2. Germline V gene sequence: CDR1 GTSNPN, CDR2 SVGIG (reference sequence). There are 14 residues in the CDR3. J gave up 4 bases and V 3 bases, and 3 bases lay outside the gene matches. Combining the CDR3 with reference TRBV30 and TRBJ2-7 gives the whole variable domain SQTIHQWPATLVQPVGSPLSLECTVEGTSNPNLYWYRQAAGRGLQLLFYSVGIGQISSEVPQNLSASRPQDRQFILSSKKLLLSDSGFYLCAWRLAGGGYEQYFGPGTRLTVT.

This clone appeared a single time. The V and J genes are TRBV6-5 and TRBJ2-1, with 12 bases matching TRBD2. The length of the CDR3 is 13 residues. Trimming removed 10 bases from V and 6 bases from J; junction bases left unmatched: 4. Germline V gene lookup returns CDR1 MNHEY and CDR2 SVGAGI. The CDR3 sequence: CAIGLAGSNEQFF. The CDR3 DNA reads TGTGCCATCGGACTAGCGGGATCCAATGAGCAGTTCTTC.

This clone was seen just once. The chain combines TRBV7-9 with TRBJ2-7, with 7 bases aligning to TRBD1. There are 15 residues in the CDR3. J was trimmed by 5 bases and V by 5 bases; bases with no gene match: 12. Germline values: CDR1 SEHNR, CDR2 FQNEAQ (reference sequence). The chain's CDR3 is CASSTLVGGENEQYF. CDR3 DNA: TGTGCCAGCAGCACCCTTGTAGGGGGCGAGAACGAGCAGTACTTC.

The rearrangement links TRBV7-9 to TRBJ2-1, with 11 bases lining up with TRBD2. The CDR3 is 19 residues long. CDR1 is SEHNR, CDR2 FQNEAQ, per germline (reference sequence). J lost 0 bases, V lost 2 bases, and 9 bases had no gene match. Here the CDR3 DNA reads TGTGCCAGCAGCTTAATCCCTAGCGGGAGGCTGAGCTCCTACAATGAGCAGTTCTTC. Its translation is CASSLIPSGRLSSYNEQFF.

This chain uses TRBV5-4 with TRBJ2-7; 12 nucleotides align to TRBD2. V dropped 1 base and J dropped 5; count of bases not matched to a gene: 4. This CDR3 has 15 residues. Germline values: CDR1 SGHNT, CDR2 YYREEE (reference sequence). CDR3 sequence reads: CASSLRLAGANEQYF. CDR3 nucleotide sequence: TGTGCCAGCAGCTTGAGACTAGCGGGAGCCAACGAGCAGTACTTC.

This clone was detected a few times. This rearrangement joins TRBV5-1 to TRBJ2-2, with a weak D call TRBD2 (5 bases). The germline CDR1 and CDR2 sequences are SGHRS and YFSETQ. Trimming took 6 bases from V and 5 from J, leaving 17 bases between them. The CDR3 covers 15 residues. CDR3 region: CASMSGGRLTGELFF. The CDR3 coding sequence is TGCGCCAGCATGAGTGGCGGGCGGTTGACCGGGGAGCTGTTTTTT.

The CDR3 sequence: CATLQGQGRTGELFF. For the CDR3, the DNA is TGTGCCACCCTCCAAGGACAGGGGAGGACCGGGGAGCTGTTTTTT. The chain is built from TRBV6-1 and TRBJ2-2; 9 bases fit TRBD1. This CDR3 is 15 amino acids long. Trimming removed 10 bases from V and 5 bases from J; junction bases left unmatched: 11. Germline CDR1 reads MNHNS; CDR2 reads SASEGT.

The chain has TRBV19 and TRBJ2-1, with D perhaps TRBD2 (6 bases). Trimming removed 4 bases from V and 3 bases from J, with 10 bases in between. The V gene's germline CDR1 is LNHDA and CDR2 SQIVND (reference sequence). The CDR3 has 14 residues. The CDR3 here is CASSSGTVYNEQFF. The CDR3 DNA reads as TGTGCCAGTAGTAGCGGGACCGTCTACAATGAGCAGTTCTTC. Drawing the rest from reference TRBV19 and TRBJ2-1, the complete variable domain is DGGITQSPKYLFRKEGQNVTLSCEQNLNHDAMYWYRQDPGQGLRLIYYSQIVNDFQKGDIAEGYSVSREKKESFPLTVTSAQKNPTAFYLCASSSGTVYNEQFFGPGTRLTVL.

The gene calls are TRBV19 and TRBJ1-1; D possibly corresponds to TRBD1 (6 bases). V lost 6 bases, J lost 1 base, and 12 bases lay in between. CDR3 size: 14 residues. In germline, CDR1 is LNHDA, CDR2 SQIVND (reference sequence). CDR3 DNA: TGTGCCAGTAGCCTACAGGGCCAGAACACTGAAGCTTTCTTT. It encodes CASSLQGQNTEAFF.

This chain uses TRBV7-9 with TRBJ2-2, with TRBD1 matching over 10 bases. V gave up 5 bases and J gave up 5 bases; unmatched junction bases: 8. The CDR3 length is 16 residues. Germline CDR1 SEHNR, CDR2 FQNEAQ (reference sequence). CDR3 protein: CASSPRQGARTGELFF. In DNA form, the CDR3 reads TGTGCCAGCAGCCCCAGACAGGGGGCACGAACCGGGGAGCTGTTTTTT.

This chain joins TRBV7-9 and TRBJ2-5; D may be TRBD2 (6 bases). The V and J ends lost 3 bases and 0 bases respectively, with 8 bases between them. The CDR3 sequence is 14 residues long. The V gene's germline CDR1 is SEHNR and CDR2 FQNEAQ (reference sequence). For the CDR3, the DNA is TGTGCCAGCAGCTTTCGGGACTACCAAGAGACCCAGTACTTC. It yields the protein CASSFRDYQETQYF.

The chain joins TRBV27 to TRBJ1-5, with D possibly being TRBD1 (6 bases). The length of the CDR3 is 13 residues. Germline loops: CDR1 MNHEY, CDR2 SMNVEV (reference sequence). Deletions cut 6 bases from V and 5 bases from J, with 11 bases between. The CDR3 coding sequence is TGTGCCAGCAGCCCAGGGGTTTATCAGCCCCAGCATTTT. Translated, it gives CASSPGVYQPQHF.

The CDR3 sequence is CASTTRSNEQYF. As DNA, the CDR3 is TGTGCCAGCACCACTAGATCGAACGAGCAGTACTTC. This chain connects TRBV28 to TRBJ2-7; possible D gene TRBD2, 5 bases. This CDR3 has 12 residues. The V gene lost 7 bases and the J gene lost 5 bases, with 12 bases spanning the gap. Germline CDR1 and CDR2: MDHEN and SYDVKM.

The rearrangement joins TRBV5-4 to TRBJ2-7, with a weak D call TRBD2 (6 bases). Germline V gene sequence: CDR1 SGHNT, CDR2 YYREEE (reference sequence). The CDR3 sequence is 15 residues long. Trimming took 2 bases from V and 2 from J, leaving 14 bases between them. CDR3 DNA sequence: TGTGCCAGCAGCTTCATCGGCGGGGTCGCCTACGAGCAGTACTTC. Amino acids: CASSFIGGVAYEQYF.

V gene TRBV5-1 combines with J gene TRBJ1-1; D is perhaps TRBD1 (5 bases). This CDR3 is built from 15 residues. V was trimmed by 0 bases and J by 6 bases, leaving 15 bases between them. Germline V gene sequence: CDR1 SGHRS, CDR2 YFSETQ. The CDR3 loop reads CASSLDPREGSEAFF. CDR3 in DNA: TGCGCCAGCAGCTTGGATCCCAGGGAAGGTTCTGAAGCTTTCTTT.

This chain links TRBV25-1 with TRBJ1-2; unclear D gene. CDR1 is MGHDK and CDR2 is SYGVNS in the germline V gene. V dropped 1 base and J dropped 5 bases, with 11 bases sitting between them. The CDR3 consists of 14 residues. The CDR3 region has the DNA TGTGCCAGCAGTGAATTGGCGGGATCGTATGGCTACACCTTC. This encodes CASSELAGSYGYTF.

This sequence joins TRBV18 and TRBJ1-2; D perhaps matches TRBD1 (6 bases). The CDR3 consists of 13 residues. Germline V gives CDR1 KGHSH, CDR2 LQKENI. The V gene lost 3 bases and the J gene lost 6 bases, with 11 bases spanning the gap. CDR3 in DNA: TGTGCCAGCTCACCGGCGTCAGGGGATGGCTACACCTTC. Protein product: CASSPASGDGYTF.

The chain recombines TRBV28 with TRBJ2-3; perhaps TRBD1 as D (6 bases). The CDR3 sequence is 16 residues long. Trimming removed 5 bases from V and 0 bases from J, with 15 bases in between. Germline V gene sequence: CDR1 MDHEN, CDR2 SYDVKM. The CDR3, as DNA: TGTGCCAGCAGTGACGTGGACAGCTTTAGCACAGATACGCAGTATTTT. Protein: CASSDVDSFSTDTQYF.

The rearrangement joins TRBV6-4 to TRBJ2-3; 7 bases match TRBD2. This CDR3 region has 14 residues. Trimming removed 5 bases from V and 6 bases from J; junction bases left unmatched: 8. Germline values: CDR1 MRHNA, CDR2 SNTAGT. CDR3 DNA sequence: TGTGCCAGCAGTCGGGGCGGGAGTTCTGATACGCAGTATTTT. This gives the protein CASSRGGSSDTQYF.

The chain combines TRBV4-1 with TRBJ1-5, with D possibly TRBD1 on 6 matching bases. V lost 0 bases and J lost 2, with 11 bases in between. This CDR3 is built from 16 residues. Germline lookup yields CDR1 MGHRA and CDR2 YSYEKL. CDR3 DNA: TGCGCCAGCAGCCAAGAAGGCGGGGGGCGCAATCAGCCCCAGCATTTT. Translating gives CASSQEGGGRNQPQHF.

CDR3 nucleotides: TGTGCCAGCAGTGAAAGGTTGACTAGCGGGAGGCACGAGCAGTACTTC. Translated, it gives CASSERLTSGRHEQYF. The chain uses TRBV6-1 and TRBJ2-7, with TRBD2 matching 13 bases. Per germline, CDR1 MNHNS and CDR2 SASEGT. The CDR3 is 16 amino acids. Losses at the gene ends were 2 bases for V and 5 bases for J; bases not matched to a gene: 6.

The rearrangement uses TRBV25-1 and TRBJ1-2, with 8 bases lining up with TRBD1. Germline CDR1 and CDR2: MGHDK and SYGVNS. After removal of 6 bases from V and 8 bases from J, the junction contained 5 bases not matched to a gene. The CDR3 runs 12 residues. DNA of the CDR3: TGTGCCAGCAGCCTCCGGGACAGGGGCTACACCTTC. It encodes CASSLRDRGYTF.

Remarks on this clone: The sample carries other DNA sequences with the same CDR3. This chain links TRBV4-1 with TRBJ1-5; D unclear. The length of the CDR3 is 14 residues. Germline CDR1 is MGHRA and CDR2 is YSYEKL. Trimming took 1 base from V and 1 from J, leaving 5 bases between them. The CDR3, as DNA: TGCGCCAGCAGCCAAGCGGGGAGCAATCAGCCCCAGCATTTT. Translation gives CASSQAGSNQPQHF.

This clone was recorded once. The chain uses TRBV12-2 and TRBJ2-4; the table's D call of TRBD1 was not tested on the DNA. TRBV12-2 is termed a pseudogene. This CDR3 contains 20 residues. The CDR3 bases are TGTGCAAGTCGCCCCCGGACAGGGAATCGTCTTTGCCGGGCCAAAAACATTCAGTACTTC. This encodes CASRPRTGNRLCRAKNIQYF.

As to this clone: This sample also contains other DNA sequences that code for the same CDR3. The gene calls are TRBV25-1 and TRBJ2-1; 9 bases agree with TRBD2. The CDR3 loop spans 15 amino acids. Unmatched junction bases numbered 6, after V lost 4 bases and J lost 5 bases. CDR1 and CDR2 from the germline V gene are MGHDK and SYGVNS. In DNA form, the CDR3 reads TGTGCCAGCAGTGGCGTATCTAGCGGGAACAATGAGCAGTTCTTC. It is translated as CASSGVSSGNNEQFF.

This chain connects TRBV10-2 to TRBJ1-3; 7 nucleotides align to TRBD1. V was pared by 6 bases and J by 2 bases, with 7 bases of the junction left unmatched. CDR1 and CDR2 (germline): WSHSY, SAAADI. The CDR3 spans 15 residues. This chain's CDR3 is CASSRTGDAGNTIYF. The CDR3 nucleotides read TGCGCCAGCAGCCGAACAGGGGACGCTGGAAACACCATATATTTT.

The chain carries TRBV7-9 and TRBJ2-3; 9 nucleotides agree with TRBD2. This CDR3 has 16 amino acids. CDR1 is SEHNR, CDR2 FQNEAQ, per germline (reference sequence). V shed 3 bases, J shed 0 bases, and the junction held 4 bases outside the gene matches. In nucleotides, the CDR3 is TGTGCCAGCAGCTTCGGACTAGCGACTAGCACAGATACGCAGTATTTT. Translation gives CASSFGLATSTDTQYF.

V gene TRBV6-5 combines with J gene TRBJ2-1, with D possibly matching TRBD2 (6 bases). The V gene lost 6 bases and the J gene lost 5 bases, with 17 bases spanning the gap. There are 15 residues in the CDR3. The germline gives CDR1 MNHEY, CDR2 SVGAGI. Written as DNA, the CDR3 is TGTGCCAGCAGCCGTACCTCACTAGCCCACAATGAGCAGTTCTTC. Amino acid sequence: CASSRTSLAHNEQFF.

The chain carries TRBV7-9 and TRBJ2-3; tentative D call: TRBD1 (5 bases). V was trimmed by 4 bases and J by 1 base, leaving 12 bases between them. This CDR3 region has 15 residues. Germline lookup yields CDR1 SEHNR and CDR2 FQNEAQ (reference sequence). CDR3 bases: TGTGCCAGCAGCTCGTTCAGGGTCGGCACAGATACGCAGTATTTT. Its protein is CASSSFRVGTDTQYF.

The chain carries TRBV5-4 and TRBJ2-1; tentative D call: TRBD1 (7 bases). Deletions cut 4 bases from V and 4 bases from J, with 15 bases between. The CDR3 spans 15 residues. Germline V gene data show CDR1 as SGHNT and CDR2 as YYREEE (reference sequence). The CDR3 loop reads CASSPEGQTYNEQFF. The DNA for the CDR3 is TGTGCCAGCAGCCCGGAGGGACAGACGTACAATGAGCAGTTCTTC.